This TCR beta chain appears in the sequencing data of a study of T-cell memory formation after mild COVID-19. The TCR alpha and TCR beta cDNA libraries, bearing sample barcodes and UMIs, were generated by 5'RACE using constant-segment primers. One entry per CDR3 protein results from TCRdb running MiXCR on the 5' RACE reads. The sample contains 380,000 or so distinct CDR3 sequences, 13% to 15% of which appear only once. The CDR3 runs to 14 residues. The germline V and J ends were trimmed by 0 bases and 5 bases, with 10 bases remaining between them. The germline gives CDR1 ENHRY, CDR2 SYGVKD. Remarks on this clonotype: Antigen specificity is unknown.

The study, taken as a whole, reports: From day 15 to 85, contracting clones were balanced between CD4 and CD8, whereas later expanders leaned toward CD4+.

The sample taken for sequencing was PBMCs or a T cell subset sorted from them (not recorded which). The TCR sequence derives from a man aged 18 to 29 who had mild COVID-19 (a few samples of this study predate the infection). Cell type and time point are not known. This chain joins TRBV10-3 and TRBJ2-5; D call uncertain. DNA of the CDR3: TGTGCCATCAGTGAGTCGACACTTAAGGAGACCCAGTACTTC. This codes for CAISESTLKETQYF.